This T cell receptor beta chain came from a study of post-analysis software for immune sequencing data. Points from the study as a whole: Patients carried five TRBV segments more frequently than controls did, and TRBV5-6, TRBV5-1 and TRBV20-1 were among them.

This CDR3 comprises 18 residues. Germline CDR1 and CDR2: WSHSY and SAAADI. V dropped 7 bases and J dropped 8; count of bases not matched to a gene: 20. The TCR beta cDNA libraries contained unique molecular identifiers. MiXCR, run by TCRdb on the PCR reads, gives a single entry per CDR3 protein. The repertoire holds 600,000 to 750,000 distinct CDR3 sequences, with approximately 60% as singletons. This clonotype was counted a single time. What it recognizes is unknown. Material for sequencing was blood. This chain links TRBV10-2 with TRBJ2-1, with 10 bases matching TRBD2. This TCR was recovered from a girl aged 2-10 years with multiple sclerosis. CDR3 loop: CASIFGLADNDPLHEQFF. The DNA for the CDR3 is TGCGCCAGCATATTCGGACTAGCGGACAATGATCCTCTGCATGAGCAGTTCTTC.